This TCR beta chain originates from a study of Ad26.COV2.S vaccination and SARS-CoV-2 variants. On the study more broadly: Donor was assigned to the Ad26.COV2.S arm of trial COV1001. Study results and limitations: Breadth and depth estimates from TCRs may understate total T cell responses. Recipients of vaccine and of placebo showed similar breadth of their non-spike TCR repertoires.

Within the sample, this clone is medium-sized. As yet, its antigen is unknown. Generated by immunoSEQ multiplex PCR, the TCRdb table keeps only in-frame clones and is missing some. In the table there are some 340,000 clones, around four fifths of which are singletons. There are 16 residues in the CDR3. V shed 2 bases and J 6 bases; nucleotides not matched to a gene: 8. CDR1 is MNHNS and CDR2 is SASEGT in the germline V gene. Noted treatment: approximately 18 received Ad26.COV2.S at low or high dose, single or two shots; several received placebo; per-sample allocation not given. Each sample was drawn 63 days after the first injection (of vaccine or placebo). It was an adult aged 18-55 years in Boston who was the donor.

This TCR was sampled from a person between 18 and 59 years old who received the Ad26.COV2.S COVID-19 vaccine or a placebo. Sequencing was performed on peripheral blood, taken in a trial of Ad26.COV2.S vaccine versus placebo. The chain combines TRBV6-1 with TRBJ1-5; 9 bases fit TRBD1. DNA of the CDR3: TGTGCCAGCAGTGAACTTCCGGGACAGGGAGGTCAGCCCCAGCATTTT. Translation gives CASSELPGQGGQPQHF.